This TCR beta chain originates from a study of blood T cell repertoires in COVID-19. The data were produced by immunoSEQ multiplex PCR, yet TCRdb's version contains in-frame clones alone and is incomplete. The sample lists approximately 200,000 clones, nearly 90% seen once, with approximately 2.3% in the top ten. The study drew participants aged about 18 to 90 years from about two dozen US areas. The CDR3 loop spans 14 amino acids. V was cut by 1 base and J by 0 bases, with 6 bases left in between. Per germline, CDR1 LGHDT and CDR2 YNNKEL (reference sequence). Sequenced input: PBMCs or T cells enriched from blood (not recorded which). The chain links TRBV3-1 (or the pseudogene TRBV3-2) to TRBJ1-1; possibly TRBD1 for D (5 bases). The TCR comes from a woman between 35 and 50 years old with acute COVID-19. The CDR3 DNA is TGTGCCAGCAGCCAAGGGACATTGAACACTGAAGCTTTCTTT. This encodes CASSQGTLNTEAFF.